The rows below give T cell receptor beta chains drawn from one sample of a study of cytomegalovirus exposure and HLA in healthy donors. Assay: immunoSEQ multiplex PCR; the TCRdb copy retains only in-frame clones and omits some. The sample carries 100,000 to 120,000 clones, more than 90% recorded once. Sequenced sample: PBMCs. Receptor source: a young woman in good health and CMV-seronegative. Each CDR3 is given with its conserved first and last residue.

j_call | v_call | cdr3_aa
TRBJ1-1 | TRBV7-9 | CASSLDMNTEAFF
TRBJ2-7 | TRBV5-3 | CARSRGPRGSYEQYF
TRBJ2-7 | TRBV5-1 | CASSLARGGAPETYEQYF
TRBJ2-7 | TRBV7-2 | CASSPSTGAGEQYF
TRBJ2-5 | TRBV7-2 | CASSRAGLETQYF
TRBJ2-3 | TRBV9 | CASSAWTGDTQYF
TRBJ2-5 | TRBV18 | CASSPGTEETQYF
TRBJ2-1 | TRBV5-1 | CASSLLRDRFYNEQFF
TRBJ2-1 | TRBV7-7 | CASSLDGLASNEQFF
TRBJ2-1 | TRBV18 | CASSPPGQGRGANEQFF
TRBJ1-1 | TRBV2 | CASSDQGNTEAFF
TRBJ2-2 | TRBV7-6 | CASSRGGKTATNTGELFF
TRBJ1-4 | TRBV28 | CASDPGQGWEKLFF
TRBJ2-5 | TRBV6-1 | CASSEMRETQYF
TRBJ2-7 | TRBV7-3 | CASSGSGGAGGQTQYF
TRBJ1-2 | TRBV28 | CASSLWDAGNYGYTF
TRBJ2-1 | TRBV11-3 | CASSSGGQLYNEQFF
TRBJ2-5 | TRBV5-1 | CASSLAGLAETQYF
TRBJ2-3 | TRBV18 | CASSPLQVPHTDTQYF
TRBJ2-4 | TRBV15 | CATSRADSSSRGNIQYF
TRBJ2-5 | TRBV10-3 | CAISGGGPWETQYF
TRBJ1-2 | TRBV6-5 | CASRQGNYGYTF
TRBJ1-2 | TRBV18 | CASSPLGAFYGYTF
TRBJ2-5 | TRBV11-2 | CASSLVRGQETQYF
TRBJ2-6 | TRBV27 | CASSSIESSGANVLTF
TRBJ2-3 | TRBV2 | CASSEPPAGSTDTQYF
TRBJ1-6 | TRBV7-9 | CASSAPDSSPLHF
TRBJ1-1 | TRBV7-9 | CASSLSDRGNTEAFF
TRBJ2-1 | TRBV5-1 | CASSLVGAGGPSEQFF
TRBJ2-1 | TRBV27 | CASRRTGRDEQFF
TRBJ1-5 | TRBV28 | CASRTAGQPQHF
TRBJ1-6 | TRBV18 | CASSNQGSNSPLHF
TRBJ2-1 | TRBV13 | CASSSRTSGGNEQFF
TRBJ2-1 | TRBV27 | CASSFTYGQGKNEQFF
TRBJ1-3 | TRBV7-8 | CASSLVQGAHSGNTIYF
TRBJ1-6 | TRBV9 | CASSVMPGSYNSPLHF
TRBJ1-1 | TRBV2 | CASRGTSLQNTEAFF
TRBJ2-7 | TRBV6-1 | CASSEAGTGAYEQYF
TRBJ1-2 | TRBV5-1 | CASNDEGVYGYTF
TRBJ1-1 | TRBV5-6 | CASSLQPGMNTEAFF
TRBJ1-2 | TRBV6-5 | CASTSGRTGYGYTF
TRBJ1-5 | TRBV6-1 | CASISQGVFNQPQHF
TRBJ2-1 | TRBV7-3 | CASSLNLLAYNEQFF
TRBJ2-2 | TRBV7-3 | CASSSTAERGRTGELFF
TRBJ2-1 | TRBV5-1 | CASSGGISGTSGVYNEQFF
TRBJ1-1 | TRBV28 | CASSPQTGVNTEAFF
TRBJ1-3 | TRBV5-1 | CASSETGGLDTIYF
TRBJ1-2 | TRBV6-5 | CASRLPGTGGYGYTF
TRBJ2-3 | TRBV28 | CASTPRETPDTQYF
TRBJ2-1 | TRBV30 | CAWDLSGGLNEQFF
TRBJ1-3 | TRBV4-3 | CASSQEPDRVGNTIYF
TRBJ2-1 | TRBV5-4 | CASSSRGEQFF